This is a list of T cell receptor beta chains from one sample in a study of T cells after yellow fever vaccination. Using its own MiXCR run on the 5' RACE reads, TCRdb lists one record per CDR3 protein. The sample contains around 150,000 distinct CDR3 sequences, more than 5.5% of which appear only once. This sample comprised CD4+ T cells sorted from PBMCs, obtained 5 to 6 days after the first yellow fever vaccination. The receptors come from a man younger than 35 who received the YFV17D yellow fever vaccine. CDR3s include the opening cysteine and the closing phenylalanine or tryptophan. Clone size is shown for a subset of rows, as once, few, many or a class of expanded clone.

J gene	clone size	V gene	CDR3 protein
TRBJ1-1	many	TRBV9	CASSVEGPNTEAFF
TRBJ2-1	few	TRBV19	CASSKGQTLGNEQFF
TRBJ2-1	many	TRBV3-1	CASRPRYRGRGTYNEQFF
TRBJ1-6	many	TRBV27	CASLPSWGGNSPLHF
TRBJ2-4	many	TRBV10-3	CATEGQNIQYF
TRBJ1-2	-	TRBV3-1	CASSRTPGVPYGYTF
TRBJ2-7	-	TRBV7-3	CASSLTGQGSHEQYF
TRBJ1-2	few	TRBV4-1	CASSQLPVDGYTF
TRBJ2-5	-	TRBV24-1	CATSDYPGVETQYF
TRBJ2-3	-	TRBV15	CATSRDLSSYDTQYF
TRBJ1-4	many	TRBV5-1	CASSLGDRGSGEKLFF
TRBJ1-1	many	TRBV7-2	CASSLLRVAFF
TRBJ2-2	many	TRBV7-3	CASSLTGTNTGELFF
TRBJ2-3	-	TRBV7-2	CASSLSSAGVNTQYF
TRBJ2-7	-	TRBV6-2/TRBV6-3	CASSHGQGITYEQYF
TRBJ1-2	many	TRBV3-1	CASSQDQGTGNGYTF
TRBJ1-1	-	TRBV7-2	CASSFSRVGAFF
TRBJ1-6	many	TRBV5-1	CASSLGGRGSPLHF
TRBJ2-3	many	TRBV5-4	CASSLEALAGGPSTDTQYF
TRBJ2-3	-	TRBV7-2	CASSKRTSGDRTDTQYF
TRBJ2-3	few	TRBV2	CASSSIAGTDTQYF
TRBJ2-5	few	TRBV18	CASSPRGIGGQETQYF
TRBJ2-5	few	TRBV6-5	CASSFTVLSLVTQYF
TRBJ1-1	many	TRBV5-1	CASSAGQALNTEAFF
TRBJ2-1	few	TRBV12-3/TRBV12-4	CASSSLDTSSYNEQFF
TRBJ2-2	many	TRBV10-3	CAFKTNTGELFF
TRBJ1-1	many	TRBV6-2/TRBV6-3	CASGSTAAFF